A single sample gave rise to the 21 T cell receptor beta chains below, sequenced in a study of Ad26.COV2.S vaccination and SARS-CoV-2 variants. Produced via immunoSEQ multiplex PCR; TCRdb's table is partial and in-frame only. The sample lists 350,000 to 500,000 clones; 89% were seen once. Regarding treatment: around 19 received Ad26.COV2.S at low or high dose, single or two shots; 5 received placebo; per-sample allocation not given. Samples were taken on day 63 after the first vaccine or placebo injection. This sample comprised peripheral blood, obtained in a trial of Ad26.COV2.S vaccine versus placebo. These receptors originate from a person aged 18-65 years who received the Ad26.COV2.S COVID-19 vaccine or a placebo.

J is TRBJ2-7 and V is TRBV2; 8 bases match TRBD2. V lost 3 bases to trimming and J lost 3 bases; unmatched junction nucleotides: 22. Germline CDR1 reads SNHLY; CDR2 reads FYNNEI. The CDR3 has 20 amino acids. As DNA, the CDR3 is TGTGCCAGCAGTGATTGGGGGACTAGAAAGGGGAGTGGGATCGTCTACGAGCAGTACTTC. Translated: CASSDWGTRKGSGIVYEQYF.

This chain uses TRBV2 with TRBJ1-2; no firm D call. This CDR3 contains 12 residues. CDR1 and CDR2 (germline): SNHLY, FYNNEI. Trimming cost V 6 bases and J 3 bases, with 8 bases left between them. The CDR3 spells CASSPEDYGYTF. Written as DNA, the CDR3 is TGTGCCAGCAGCCCAGAGGACTATGGCTACACCTTC.

V gene TRBV20-1 combines with J gene TRBJ1-2; no reliable D call. V was trimmed by 6 bases and J by 5 bases, leaving 10 bases between them. CDR1 DFQATT and CDR2 SNEGSKA come from the germline V gene (reference sequence). The CDR3 extends over 11 amino acids. The CDR3 sequence: CSARSGYGYTF. DNA for the CDR3: TGCAGTGCCCGATCCGGGTATGGCTACACCTTC.

The CDR3 loop reads CASSPTSHSAGYTGELFF. The CDR3 bases are TGTGCCAGCTCACCGACCTCTCATAGTGCGGGCTACACCGGGGAGCTGTTTTTT. The chain joins TRBV18 to TRBJ2-2; a possible D gene is TRBD2 (5 bases). Looked up from germline, CDR1 is KGHSH and CDR2 is LQKENI. CDR3 size: 18 residues. Trimming removed 3 bases at V and 3 bases at J, with 20 bases between.

This clone has only a few counts. J is TRBJ2-1 and V is TRBV9, with TRBD2 matching over 7 bases. Germline values: CDR1 SGDLS, CDR2 YYNGEE. CDR3 length: 13 residues. V was pared by 4 bases and J by 9 bases, with 7 bases of the junction left unmatched. CDR3 amino acids: CASSSITGGEQFF. CDR3 nucleotides: TGTGCCAGCAGCAGTATAACGGGGGGTGAGCAGTTCTTC.

The chain joins TRBV6-5 to TRBJ1-2; 7 bases are shared with TRBD1. V lost 1 base to trimming and J lost 8 bases; unmatched junction nucleotides: 7. CDR3 length: 14 residues. Germline values: CDR1 MNHEY, CDR2 SVGAGI. The CDR3 DNA is TGTGCCAGCAGTTACTTAGGGGGCGAAGAGGGCTACACCTTC. Protein product: CASSYLGGEEGYTF.

This chain links TRBV5-6 with TRBJ2-2; 13 nucleotides match TRBD2. The CDR3 is made up of 18 amino acids. CDR1 and CDR2 (germline): SGHDT, YYEEEE. J was trimmed by 0 bases and V by 4 bases; bases with no gene match: 6. This chain's CDR3 is CASSRGTSGMTNTGELFF. The CDR3 region has the DNA TGTGCCAGCAGCCGAGGGACTAGCGGGATGACGAACACCGGGGAGCTGTTTTTT.

The sample holds one count of this clone. V usage is TRBV7-2 and J usage is TRBJ2-7; D gene unclear. Trimming took off 5 bases at V and 4 bases at J, with 15 bases between the two ends. In germline, CDR1 is SGHTA, CDR2 FQGNSA. The CDR3 is 14 amino acids. DNA for the CDR3: TGTGCCAGCAGCCCACGACTGGAAGCTTACGAGCAGTACGTC. Amino acid sequence: CASSPRLEAYEQYV.

V usage is TRBV5-1 and J usage is TRBJ2-7; D tentatively reads TRBD1 or TRBD2 (6 bases each). Trimming cost V 0 bases and J 2 bases, with 21 bases left between them. Germline V gene data show CDR1 as SGHRS and CDR2 as YFSETQ. CDR3 length: 18 residues. The CDR3 loop is CASSLGGAGGRVAYEQYF. The DNA of the CDR3 is TGCGCCAGCAGCTTGGGCGGAGCTGGGGGGCGGGTGGCCTACGAGCAGTACTTC.

This chain uses TRBV5-1 with TRBJ1-3; 7 bases match TRBD1. This CDR3 region has 15 residues. CDR1 is SGHRS and CDR2 is YFSETQ in the germline V gene. Trimming cost V 4 bases and J 8 bases; bases outside gene matches: 12. In nucleotides, the CDR3 is TGCGCCAGCAGCCACAACAGGGGCCAGTGGGACACCATATATTTT. It translates to CASSHNRGQWDTIYF.

This chain joins TRBV28 and TRBJ2-5; the D call may be TRBD1 or TRBD2 (7 bases each). V was pared by 5 bases and J by 5 bases, with 21 bases between. The CDR3 is 16 residues long. CDR1 and CDR2 from the germline V gene are MDHEN and SYDVKM. The CDR3 DNA follows: TGTGCCAGCAGTGGAACAGGGGCGGGGGCATGGGAGACCCAGTACTTC. Protein sequence: CASSGTGAGAWETQYF.

This clone has just one count. The gene calls are TRBV4-3 and TRBJ1-6, with D uncertain. V lost 0 bases to trimming and J lost 8 bases, with 11 bases between them. The CDR3 covers 15 residues. Germline V gives CDR1 LGHNA, CDR2 YSLEER. CDR3 amino acids: CASSQEGGEHSPLHF. The CDR3 coding sequence is TGCGCCAGCAGCCAAGAGGGCGGGGAGCATTCACCCCTCCACTTT.

The chain recombines TRBV5-1 with TRBJ2-3; D is unclear. V lost 0 bases to trimming and J lost 3 bases, with 17 bases between them. The CDR3 is 17 residues long. The germline V gene has CDR1 SGHRS and CDR2 YFSETQ. The CDR3 DNA follows: TGCGCCAGCAGCTTGGCCGGACGCCTACTGAGGACAGATACGCAGTATTTT. Amino acid sequence: CASSLAGRLLRTDTQYF.

This clone was observed a single time. The chain links TRBV6-1 to TRBJ1-4; D is undetermined. The CDR3 is 15 residues long. Germline V gene sequence: CDR1 MNHNS, CDR2 SASEGT. Trimming removed 2 bases from V and 7 bases from J, with 14 bases in between. The CDR3 loop is CASSEFSEAGEKLFF. In nucleotides, the CDR3 is TGTGCCAGCAGTGAATTTTCGGAGGCGGGTGAAAAACTGTTTTTT.

This chain uses TRBV24-1 with TRBJ1-5, with 9 nucleotides matching TRBD1. The CDR3 sequence is 16 residues long. CDR1 and CDR2 from the germline V gene are KGHDR and SFDVKD. J gave up 7 bases and V 4 bases, and 10 bases lay outside the gene matches. CDR3 protein: CATSDSDRGEEQPQHF. Here the CDR3 DNA reads TGTGCCACCAGTGACTCGGACAGGGGAGAGGAACAGCCCCAGCATTTT.

V usage is TRBV7-2 and J usage is TRBJ2-2; D gene unclear. Between the trimmed V and J ends, which lost 5 bases and 7 bases, there was a span of 11 bases. Per germline, CDR1 SGHTA and CDR2 FQGNSA. The CDR3 loop spans 13 amino acids. CDR3 sequence: CASSAQKGGELFF. CDR3 DNA: TGTGCCAGCAGCGCCCAAAAGGGCGGGGAGCTGTTTTTT.

This chain links TRBV28 with TRBJ2-3, with a tentative D call TRBD2 (7 bases). This CDR3 comprises 14 residues. Germline assignment: CDR1 MDHEN and CDR2 SYDVKM. V lost 1 base to trimming and J lost 7 bases, with 12 bases between them. The CDR3 loop reads CASSLSPGGHTQYF. The CDR3 nucleotides are TGTGCCAGCAGTTTATCCCCCGGGGGGCATACGCAGTATTTT.

This clone was seen a single time. The chain has TRBV28 and TRBJ2-7; D unclear. V dropped 8 bases and J dropped 9 bases, with 20 bases sitting between them. The CDR3 consists of 13 residues. In germline, CDR1 is MDHEN, CDR2 SYDVKM. CDR3 DNA sequence: TGTGCCAGCGCCAACCCTCCTCGCCCGGGGCAGTACTTC. This gives the protein CASANPPRPGQYF. Full variable domain (rest looked up from reference TRBV28 and TRBJ2-7): DVKVTQSSRYLVKRTGEKVFLECVQDMDHENMFWYRQDPGLGLRLIYFSYDVKMKEKGDIPEGYSVSREKKERFSLILESASTNQTSMYLCASANPPRPGQYFGPGTRLTVT.

V and J are TRBV5-6 and TRBJ1-1; D is possibly TRBD1 (6 bases). The CDR3 spans 19 residues. CDR1 and CDR2 (germline): SGHDT, YYEEEE. The germline V and J ends were trimmed by 0 bases and 1 base, with 22 bases remaining between them. The CDR3 DNA is TGTGCCAGCAGCTTGGACTGGGCGGGGGGCGCGTTTAAGAACACTGAAGCTTTCTTT. Translated: CASSLDWAGGAFKNTEAFF.

The DNA of the CDR3 is TGCGCCAGCAGCTTGTTGAGCGGTTTCACAGATACGCAGTATTTT. Translating gives CASSLLSGFTDTQYF. This rearrangement joins TRBV5-1 to TRBJ2-3, with a possible D match to TRBD2 (5 bases). The V gene's germline CDR1 is SGHRS and CDR2 YFSETQ. V gave up 1 base and J gave up 2 bases, with 11 bases separating them. CDR3 length equals 15 residues.

This clone has a single count. The rearrangement links TRBV3-1 (or the pseudogene TRBV3-2) to TRBJ1-2; weak D call: TRBD1 (5 bases). The CDR3 is made up of 14 amino acids. Trimming shortened V by 5 bases and J by 3 bases, and 13 bases separated the two germline ends. Germline CDR1 and CDR2: LGHDT and YNNKEL (reference sequence). CDR3 amino acids: CASSSPAGHYGYTF. The CDR3 DNA reads as TGTGCCAGCAGCTCCCCCGCAGGGCACTATGGCTACACCTTC.